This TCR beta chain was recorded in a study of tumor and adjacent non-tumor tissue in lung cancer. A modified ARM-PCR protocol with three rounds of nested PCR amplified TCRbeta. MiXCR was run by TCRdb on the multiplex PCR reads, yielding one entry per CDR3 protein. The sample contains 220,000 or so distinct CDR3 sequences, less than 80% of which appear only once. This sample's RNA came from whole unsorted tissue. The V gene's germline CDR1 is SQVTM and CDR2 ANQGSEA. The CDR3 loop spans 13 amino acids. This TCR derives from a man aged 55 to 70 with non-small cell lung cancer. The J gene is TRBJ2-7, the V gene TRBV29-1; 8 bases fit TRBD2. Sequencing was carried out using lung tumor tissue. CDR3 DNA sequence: TGCAGTGTGGGGACTAGGGGGAGACCTGAACAGTACTTC. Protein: CSVGTRGRPEQYF.